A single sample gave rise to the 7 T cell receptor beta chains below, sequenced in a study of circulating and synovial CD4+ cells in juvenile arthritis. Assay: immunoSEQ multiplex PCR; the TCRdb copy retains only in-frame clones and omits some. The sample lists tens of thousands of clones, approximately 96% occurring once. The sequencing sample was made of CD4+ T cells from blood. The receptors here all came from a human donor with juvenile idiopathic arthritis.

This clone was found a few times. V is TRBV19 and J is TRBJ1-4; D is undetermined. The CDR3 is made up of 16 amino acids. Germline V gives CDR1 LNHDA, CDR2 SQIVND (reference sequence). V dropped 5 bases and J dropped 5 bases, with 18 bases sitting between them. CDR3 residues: CASSPGGQLVNEKLFF. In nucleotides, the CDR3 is TGTGCCAGTAGTCCCGGTGGGCAGCTTGTCAATGAAAAACTGTTTTTT.

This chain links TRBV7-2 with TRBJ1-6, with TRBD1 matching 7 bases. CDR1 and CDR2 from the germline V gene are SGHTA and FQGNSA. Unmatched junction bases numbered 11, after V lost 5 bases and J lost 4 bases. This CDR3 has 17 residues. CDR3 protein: CASSAERTGKYNSPLHF. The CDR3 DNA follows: TGTGCCAGCAGCGCGGAGAGGACAGGAAAGTATAATTCACCCCTCCACTTT.

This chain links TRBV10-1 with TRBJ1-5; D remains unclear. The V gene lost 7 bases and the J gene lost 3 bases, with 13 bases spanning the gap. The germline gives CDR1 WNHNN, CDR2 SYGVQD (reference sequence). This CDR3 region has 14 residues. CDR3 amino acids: CASTYTAINQPQHF. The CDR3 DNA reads TGCGCCAGCACGTATACAGCAATCAATCAGCCCCAGCATTTT.

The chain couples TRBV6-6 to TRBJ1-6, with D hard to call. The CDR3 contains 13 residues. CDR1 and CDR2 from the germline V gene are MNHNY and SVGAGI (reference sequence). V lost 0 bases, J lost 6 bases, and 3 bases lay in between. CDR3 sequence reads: CASSYSSNSPLHF. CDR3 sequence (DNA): TGTGCCAGCAGTTACTCGAGTAATTCACCCCTCCACTTT.

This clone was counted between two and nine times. CDR3 amino acids: CASRGAGNTIYF. For the CDR3, the DNA is TGTGCCAGCAGAGGGGCGGGAAACACCATATATTTT. The rearrangement uses TRBV6-1 and TRBJ1-3; D possibly corresponds to TRBD1 (5 bases). This CDR3 is built from 12 residues. V was cut by 6 bases and J by 4 bases, with 7 bases left in between. Germline V gene data show CDR1 as MNHNS and CDR2 as SASEGT.

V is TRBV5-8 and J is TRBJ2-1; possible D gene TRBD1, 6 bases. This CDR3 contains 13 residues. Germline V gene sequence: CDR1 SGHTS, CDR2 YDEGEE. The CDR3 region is CAGGQSSYNEQFF. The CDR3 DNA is TGTGCAGGAGGACAGAGCTCCTACAATGAGCAGTTCTTC.

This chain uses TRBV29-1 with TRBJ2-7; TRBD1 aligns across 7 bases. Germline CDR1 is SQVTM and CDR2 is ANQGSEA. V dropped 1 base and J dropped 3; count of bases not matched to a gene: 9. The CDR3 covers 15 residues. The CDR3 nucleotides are TGCAGCGTTGAAGTTGCGGAGACAGGGAACTACGAGCAGTACTTC. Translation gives CSVEVAETGNYEQYF.